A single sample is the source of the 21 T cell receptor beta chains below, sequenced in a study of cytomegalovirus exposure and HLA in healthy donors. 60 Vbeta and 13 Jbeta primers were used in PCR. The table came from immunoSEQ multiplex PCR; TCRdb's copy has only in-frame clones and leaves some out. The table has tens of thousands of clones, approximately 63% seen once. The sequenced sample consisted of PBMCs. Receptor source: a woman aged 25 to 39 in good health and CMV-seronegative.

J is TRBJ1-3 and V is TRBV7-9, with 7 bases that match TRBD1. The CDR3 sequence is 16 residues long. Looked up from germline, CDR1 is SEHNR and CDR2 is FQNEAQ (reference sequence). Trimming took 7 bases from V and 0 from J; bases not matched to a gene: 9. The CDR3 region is CASTIADRISGNTIYF. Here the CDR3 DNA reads TGTGCCAGCACCATCGCGGACAGGATCTCTGGAAACACCATATATTTT. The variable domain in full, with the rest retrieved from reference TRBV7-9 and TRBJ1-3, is DTGVSQNPRHKITKRGQNVTFRCDPISEHNRLYWYRQTLGQGPEFLTYFQNEAQLEKSRLLSDRFSAERPKGSFSTLEIQRTEQGDSAMYLCASTIADRISGNTIYFGEGSWLTVV.

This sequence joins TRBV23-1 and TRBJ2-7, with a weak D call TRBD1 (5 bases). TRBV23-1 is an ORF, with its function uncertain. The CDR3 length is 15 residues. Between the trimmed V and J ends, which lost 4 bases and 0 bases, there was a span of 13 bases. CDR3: CASSPETANSYEQYF. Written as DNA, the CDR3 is TGCGCCAGCAGTCCCGAGACAGCGAACTCCTACGAGCAGTACTTC.

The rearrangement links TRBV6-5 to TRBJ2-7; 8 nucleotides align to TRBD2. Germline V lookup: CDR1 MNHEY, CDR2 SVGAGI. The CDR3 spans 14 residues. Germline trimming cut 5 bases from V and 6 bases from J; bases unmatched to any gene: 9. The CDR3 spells CASSQPGLETEQYF. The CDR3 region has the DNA TGTGCCAGCAGTCAACCGGGACTAGAAACCGAGCAGTACTTC.

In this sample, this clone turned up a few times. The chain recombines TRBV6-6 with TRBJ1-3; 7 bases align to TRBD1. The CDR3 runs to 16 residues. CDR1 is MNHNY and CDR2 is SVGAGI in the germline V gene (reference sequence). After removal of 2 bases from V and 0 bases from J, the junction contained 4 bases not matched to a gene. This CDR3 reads CASSYRTGDSGNTIYF. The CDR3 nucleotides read TGTGCCAGCAGTTACCGGACAGGCGACTCTGGAAACACCATATATTTT.

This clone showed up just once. The CDR3 nucleotides are TGTGCCAGCAGCGGACAGTCCTACGAGCAGTACTTC. It translates to CASSGQSYEQYF. The V call is TRBV27, the J call TRBJ2-7; possibly TRBD1 for D (6 bases). Trimming took off 6 bases at V and 1 base at J, with 7 bases between the two ends. Germline values: CDR1 MNHEY, CDR2 SMNVEV (reference sequence). There are 12 residues in the CDR3.

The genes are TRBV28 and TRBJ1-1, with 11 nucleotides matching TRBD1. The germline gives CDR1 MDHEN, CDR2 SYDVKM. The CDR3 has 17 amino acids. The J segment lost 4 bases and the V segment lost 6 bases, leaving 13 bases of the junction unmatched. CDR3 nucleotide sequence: TGTGCCAGCAGCCACCCGGGACAGGGGGGTTTGGGCACTGAAGCTTTCTTT. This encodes CASSHPGQGGLGTEAFF.

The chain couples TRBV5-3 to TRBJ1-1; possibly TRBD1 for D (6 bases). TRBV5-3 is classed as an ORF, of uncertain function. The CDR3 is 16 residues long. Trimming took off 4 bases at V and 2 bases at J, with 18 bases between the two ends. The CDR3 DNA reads TGTGCCAGAAGCCAGCATACACAGGGATTTAACACTGAAGCTTTCTTT. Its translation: CARSQHTQGFNTEAFF.

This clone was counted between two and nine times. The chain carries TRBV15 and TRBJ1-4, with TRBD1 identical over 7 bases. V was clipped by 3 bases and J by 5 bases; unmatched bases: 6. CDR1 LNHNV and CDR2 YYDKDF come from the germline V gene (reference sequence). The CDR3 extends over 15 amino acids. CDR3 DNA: TGTGCCACCAGCAGCCAGACAGGGCCAAATGAAAAACTGTTTTTT. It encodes CATSSQTGPNEKLFF.

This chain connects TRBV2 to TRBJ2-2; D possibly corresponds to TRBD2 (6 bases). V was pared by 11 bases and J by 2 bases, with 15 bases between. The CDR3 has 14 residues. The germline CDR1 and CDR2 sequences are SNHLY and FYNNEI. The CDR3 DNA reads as TGTGCCGGGAGGAGAGGAGGAAACACCGGGGAGCTGTTTTTT. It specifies CAGRRGGNTGELFF.

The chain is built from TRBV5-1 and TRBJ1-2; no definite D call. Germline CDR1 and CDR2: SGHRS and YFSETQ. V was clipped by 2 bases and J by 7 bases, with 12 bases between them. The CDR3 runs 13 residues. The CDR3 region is CASSLGGSSGYTF. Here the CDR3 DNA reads TGCGCCAGCAGCTTAGGAGGGTCGAGTGGCTACACCTTC.

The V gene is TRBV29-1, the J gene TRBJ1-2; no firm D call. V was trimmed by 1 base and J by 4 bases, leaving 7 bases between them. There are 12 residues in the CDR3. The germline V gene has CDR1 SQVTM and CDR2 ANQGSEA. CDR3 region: CSVEGQIYGYTF. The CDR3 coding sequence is TGCAGCGTTGAAGGTCAGATCTATGGCTACACCTTC. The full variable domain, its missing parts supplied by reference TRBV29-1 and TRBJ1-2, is SAVISQKPSRDICQRGTSLTIQCQVDSQVTMMFWYRQQPGQSLTLIATANQGSEATYESGFVIDKFPISRPNLTFSTLTVSNMSPEDSSIYLCSVEGQIYGYTFGSGTRLTVV.

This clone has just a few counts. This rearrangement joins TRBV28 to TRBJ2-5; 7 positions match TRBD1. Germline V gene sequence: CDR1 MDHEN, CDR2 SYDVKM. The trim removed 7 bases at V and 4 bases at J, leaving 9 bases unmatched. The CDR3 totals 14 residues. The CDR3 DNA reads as TGTGCCAGCACCACGAGCAGGGGGAGAGAGACCCAGTACTTC. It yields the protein CASTTSRGRETQYF.

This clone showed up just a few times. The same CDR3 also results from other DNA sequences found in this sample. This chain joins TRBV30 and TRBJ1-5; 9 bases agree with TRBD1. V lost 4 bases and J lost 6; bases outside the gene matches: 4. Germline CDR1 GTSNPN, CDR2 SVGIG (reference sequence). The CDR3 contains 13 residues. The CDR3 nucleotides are TGTGCCTGGACAGGGACAGGGAGTCAGCCCCAGCATTTT. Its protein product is CAWTGTGSQPQHF.

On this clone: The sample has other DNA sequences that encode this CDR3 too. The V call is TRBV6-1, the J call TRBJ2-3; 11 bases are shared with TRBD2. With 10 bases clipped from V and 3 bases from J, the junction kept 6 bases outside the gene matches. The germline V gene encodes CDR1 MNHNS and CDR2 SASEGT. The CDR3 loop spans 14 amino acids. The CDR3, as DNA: TGTGCCATCAAAGGACTAGCGGGTACAGATACGCAGTATTTT. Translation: CAIKGLAGTDTQYF.

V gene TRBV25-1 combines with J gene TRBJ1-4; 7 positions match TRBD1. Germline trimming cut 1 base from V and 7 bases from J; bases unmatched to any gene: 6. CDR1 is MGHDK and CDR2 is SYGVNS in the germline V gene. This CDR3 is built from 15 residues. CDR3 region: CASSELDRRAEKLFF. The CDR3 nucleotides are TGTGCCAGCAGTGAATTGGACAGGCGGGCTGAAAAACTGTTTTTT.

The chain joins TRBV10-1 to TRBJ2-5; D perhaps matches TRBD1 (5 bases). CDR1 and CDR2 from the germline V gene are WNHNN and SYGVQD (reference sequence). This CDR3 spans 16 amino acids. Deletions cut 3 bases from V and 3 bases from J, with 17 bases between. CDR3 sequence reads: CASSDSRSDTKETQYF. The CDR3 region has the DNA TGCGCCAGCAGTGACTCACGTTCGGACACCAAAGAGACCCAGTACTTC.

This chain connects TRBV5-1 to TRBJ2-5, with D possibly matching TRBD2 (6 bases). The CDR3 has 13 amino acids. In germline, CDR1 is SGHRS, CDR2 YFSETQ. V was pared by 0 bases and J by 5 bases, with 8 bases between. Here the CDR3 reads CASSLGAGETQYF. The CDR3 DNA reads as TGCGCCAGCAGCTTGGGGGCGGGGGAGACCCAGTACTTC.

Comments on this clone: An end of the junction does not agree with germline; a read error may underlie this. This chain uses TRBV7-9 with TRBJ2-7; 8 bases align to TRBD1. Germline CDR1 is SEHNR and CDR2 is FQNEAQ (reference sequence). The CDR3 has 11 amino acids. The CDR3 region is CASSSTTGVGF. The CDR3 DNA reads TGTGCCAGCAGCTCGACGACAGGGGTCGGATTC.

Here the CDR3 DNA reads TGCGCCAGCAGTGACTTGGGGGGGGGATCCTACGAGCAGTACTTC. It is translated as CASSDLGGGSYEQYF. This rearrangement joins TRBV10-2 to TRBJ2-7; 7 bases line up with TRBD2. CDR1 is WSHSY, CDR2 SAAADI, per germline. The CDR3 loop spans 15 amino acids. V was pared by 3 bases and J by 1 base, with 6 bases of the junction left unmatched.

The CDR3 loop is CASSQDRKNEQFF. Written as DNA, the CDR3 is TGTGCCAGCAGCCAGGACAGGAAGAATGAGCAGTTCTTC. The chain is built from TRBV9 and TRBJ2-1; 7 bases line up with TRBD1. The CDR3 is made up of 13 amino acids. CDR1 is SGDLS, CDR2 YYNGEE, per germline. The junction had 5 bases not matched to a gene; V was cut back by 4 bases and J by 7 bases. Full variable domain (rest looked up from reference TRBV9 and TRBJ2-1): DSGVTQTPKHLITATGQRVTLRCSPRSGDLSVYWYQQSLDQGLQFLIQYYNGEERAKGNILERFSAQQFPDLHSELNLSSLELGDSALYFCASSQDRKNEQFFGPGTRLTVL.

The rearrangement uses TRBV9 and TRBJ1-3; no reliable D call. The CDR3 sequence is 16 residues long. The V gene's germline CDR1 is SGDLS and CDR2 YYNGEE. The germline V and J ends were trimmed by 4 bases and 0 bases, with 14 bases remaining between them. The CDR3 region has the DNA TGTGCCAGCAGCCCCCACCGAGAGCGCTCTGGAAACACCATATATTTT. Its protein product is CASSPHRERSGNTIYF.